This TCR beta chain was sequenced for a study of regulatory T cells in long-lasting Graves disease. This clonotype occurred a few times. Sequencing libraries for TCR beta were prepared with iRepertoire HTBI primers and Arm-PCR of CDR3 regions. MiXCR, run by TCRdb on the multiplex PCR reads, gives a single entry per CDR3 protein. Of hundreds of thousands of distinct CDR3 sequences listed, approximately 15% are singletons. Germline trimming cut 1 base from V and 4 bases from J; bases unmatched to any gene: 2. Germline assignment: CDR1 SNHLY and CDR2 FYNNEI. The CDR3 covers 15 residues. Time point specified: newly diagnosed GD, antithyroid drugs for less than 3 months. From PBMCs, RNA was extracted and then used to make the TCR library. These sequences were also reported in another study, on T cells in Graves' hyperthyroidism and ophthalmopathy. This second report adds: Median prediction lead before ophthalmopathy onset was 5 to 7.5 months with the model.

The material was peripheral blood mononuclear cells (PBMCs), obtained at new diagnosis, from a patient treated with antithyroid drugs. The TCR was taken from a man aged 35-49 years with Graves disease. The chain is built from TRBV2 and TRBJ1-2; TRBD1 matches 11 bases. The chain's CDR3 is CASSEVGTGGYGYTF. The CDR3 DNA reads as TGTGCCAGCAGTGAAGTTGGGACAGGGGGCTATGGCTACACCTTC.